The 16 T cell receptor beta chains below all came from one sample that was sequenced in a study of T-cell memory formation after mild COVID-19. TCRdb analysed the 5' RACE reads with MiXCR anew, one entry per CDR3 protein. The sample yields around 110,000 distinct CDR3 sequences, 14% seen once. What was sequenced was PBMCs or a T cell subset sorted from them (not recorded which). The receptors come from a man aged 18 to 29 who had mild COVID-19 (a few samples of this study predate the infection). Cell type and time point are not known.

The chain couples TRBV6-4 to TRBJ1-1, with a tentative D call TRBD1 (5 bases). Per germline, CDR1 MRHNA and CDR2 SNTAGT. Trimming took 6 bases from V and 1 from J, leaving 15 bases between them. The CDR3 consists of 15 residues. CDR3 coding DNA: TGTGCCAGCAGGGCAATGGGGGGGAGGAACACTGAAGCTTTCTTT. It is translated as CASRAMGGRNTEAFF.

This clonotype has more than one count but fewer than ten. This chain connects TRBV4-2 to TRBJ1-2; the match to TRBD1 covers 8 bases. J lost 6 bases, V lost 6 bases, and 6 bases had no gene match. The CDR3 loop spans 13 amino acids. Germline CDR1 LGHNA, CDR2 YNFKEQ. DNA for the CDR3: TGTGCCAGCAGTCCGGACAGGGTTCATGGCTACACCTTC. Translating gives CASSPDRVHGYTF.

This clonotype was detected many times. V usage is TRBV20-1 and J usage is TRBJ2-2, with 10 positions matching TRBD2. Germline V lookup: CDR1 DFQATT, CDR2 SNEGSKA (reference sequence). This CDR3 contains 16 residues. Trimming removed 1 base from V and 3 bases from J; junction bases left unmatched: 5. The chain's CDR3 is CSARGSGGAYTGELFF. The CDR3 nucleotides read TGCAGTGCTAGAGGGAGCGGGGGGGCGTACACCGGGGAGCTGTTTTTT.

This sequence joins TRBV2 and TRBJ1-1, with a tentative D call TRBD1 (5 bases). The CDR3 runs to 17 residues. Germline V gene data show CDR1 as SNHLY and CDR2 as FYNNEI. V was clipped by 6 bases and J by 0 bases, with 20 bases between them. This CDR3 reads CASSSLWRGLVNTEAFF. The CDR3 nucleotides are TGTGCCAGCAGCTCCCTGTGGAGGGGTCTGGTGAACACTGAAGCTTTCTTT.

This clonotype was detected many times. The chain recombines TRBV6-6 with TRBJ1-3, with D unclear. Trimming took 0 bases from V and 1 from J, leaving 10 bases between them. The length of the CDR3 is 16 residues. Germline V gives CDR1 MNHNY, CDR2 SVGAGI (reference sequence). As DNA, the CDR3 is TGTGCCAGCAGTTACTCGATATGGGAATCTGGAAACACCATATATTTT. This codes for CASSYSIWESGNTIYF.

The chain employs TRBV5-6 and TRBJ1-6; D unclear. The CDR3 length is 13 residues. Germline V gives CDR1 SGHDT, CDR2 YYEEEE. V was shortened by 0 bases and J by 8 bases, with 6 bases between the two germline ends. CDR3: CASSLGQYSPLHF. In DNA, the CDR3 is TGTGCCAGCAGCTTGGGTCAATATTCACCCCTCCACTTT.

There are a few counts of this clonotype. CDR3 amino acids: CASSPPQGKPQHF. Written as DNA, the CDR3 is TGTGCCAGCAGTCCACCACAGGGGAAGCCCCAGCATTTT. The chain couples TRBV6-5 to TRBJ1-5; 7 bases are a match to TRBD1. Germline V gene data show CDR1 as MNHEY and CDR2 as SVGAGI. This CDR3 is built from 13 residues. With 5 bases clipped from V and 8 bases from J, the junction kept 6 bases outside the gene matches.

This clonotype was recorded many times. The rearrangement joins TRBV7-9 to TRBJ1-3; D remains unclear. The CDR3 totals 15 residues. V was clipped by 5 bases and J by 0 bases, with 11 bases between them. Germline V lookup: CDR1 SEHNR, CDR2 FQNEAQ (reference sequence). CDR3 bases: TGTGCCAGCAGCCGTCACATCCCCTCTGGAAACACCATATATTTT. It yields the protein CASSRHIPSGNTIYF.

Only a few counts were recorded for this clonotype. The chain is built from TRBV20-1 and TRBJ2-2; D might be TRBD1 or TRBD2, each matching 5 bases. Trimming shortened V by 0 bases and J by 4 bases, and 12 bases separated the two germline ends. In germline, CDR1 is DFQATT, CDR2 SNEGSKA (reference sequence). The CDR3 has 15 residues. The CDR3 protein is CSARDEGSRTGELFF. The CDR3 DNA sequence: TGCAGTGCTAGAGACGAGGGGTCGCGCACCGGGGAGCTGTTTTTT.

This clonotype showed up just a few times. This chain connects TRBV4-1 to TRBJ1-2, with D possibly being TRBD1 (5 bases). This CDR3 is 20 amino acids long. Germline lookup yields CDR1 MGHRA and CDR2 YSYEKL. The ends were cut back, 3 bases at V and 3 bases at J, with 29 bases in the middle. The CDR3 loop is CASSHARSRPQGRVDYGYTF. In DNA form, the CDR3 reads TGCGCCAGCAGCCACGCTAGGAGTCGGCCCCAGGGTAGGGTAGACTATGGCTACACCTTC.

CDR3 sequence reads: CASITSDSSSGANVLTF. CDR3 nucleotides: TGTGCCAGCATCACTTCGGACAGTTCCTCTGGGGCCAACGTCCTGACTTTC. The V gene is TRBV12-3 or TRBV12-4, the J gene TRBJ2-6, with D maybe TRBD1 (6 bases). With 7 bases removed from V and 0 bases from J, the gap between germline ends came to 16 bases. The CDR3 spans 17 residues.

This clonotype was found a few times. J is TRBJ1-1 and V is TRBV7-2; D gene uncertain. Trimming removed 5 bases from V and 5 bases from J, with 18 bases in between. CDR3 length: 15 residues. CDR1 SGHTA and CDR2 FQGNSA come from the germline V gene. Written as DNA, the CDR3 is TGTGCCAGCAGCATAAATCCGGGCCCTGGGACTGAAGCTTTCTTT. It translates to CASSINPGPGTEAFF.

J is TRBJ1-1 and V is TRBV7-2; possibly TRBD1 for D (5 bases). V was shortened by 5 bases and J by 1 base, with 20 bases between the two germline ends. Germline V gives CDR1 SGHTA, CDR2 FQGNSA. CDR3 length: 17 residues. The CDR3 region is CASSPGLAAAQNTEAFF. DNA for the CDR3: TGTGCCAGCAGCCCGGGGCTGGCAGCAGCCCAGAACACTGAAGCTTTCTTT.

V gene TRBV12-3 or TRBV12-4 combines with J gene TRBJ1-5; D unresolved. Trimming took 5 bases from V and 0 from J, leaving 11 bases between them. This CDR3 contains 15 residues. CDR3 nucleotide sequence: TGTGCCAGCAGTCGGACGGATTATAGCAATCAGCCCCAGCATTTT. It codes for CASSRTDYSNQPQHF.

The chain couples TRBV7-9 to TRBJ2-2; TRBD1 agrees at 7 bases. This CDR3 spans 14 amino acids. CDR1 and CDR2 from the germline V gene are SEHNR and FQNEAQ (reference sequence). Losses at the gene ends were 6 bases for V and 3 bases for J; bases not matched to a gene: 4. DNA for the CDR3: TGTGCCAGCAGGATAACAGGGGACACCGGGGAGCTGTTTTTT. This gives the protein CASRITGDTGELFF.

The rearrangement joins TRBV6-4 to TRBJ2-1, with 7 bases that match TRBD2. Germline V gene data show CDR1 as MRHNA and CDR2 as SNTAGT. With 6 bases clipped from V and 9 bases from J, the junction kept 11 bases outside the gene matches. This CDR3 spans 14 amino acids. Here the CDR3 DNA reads TGTGCCAGCAGCCTTCACGGGGGGTCCAGTGAGCAGTTCTTC. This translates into CASSLHGGSSEQFF.